Presented here are 8 T cell receptor beta chains from one specimen sequenced in a study of CD8+CD57+ T cells in acquired aplastic anemia. CDR3 and TCR beta VDJ profiling relied on a genomic DNA template. TCRdb re-called the reads with MiXCR, one entry per CDR3 protein. The table records roughly 220,000 distinct CDR3 sequences, 65% of them present only once. Patients chosen for sequencing had CD8+CD57+ cells that had expanded, as shown by flow cytometry. The sequenced sample consisted of sorted CD4+, CD8+, or CD8+CD57+ T cells (not recorded which) from PBMCs. These receptors were collected from a human donor with aplastic anemia.

To note about this clonotype: Because it lacks the conserved phenylalanine or tryptophan at the end, this CDR3 is likely a read error. The rearrangement links TRBV2 to TRBJ2-7, with 7 bases lining up with TRBD1. The CDR3 covers 13 residues. Trimming at V came to 6 bases and at J to 6 bases, leaving 8 bases not matched to a gene. The germline V gene has CDR1 SNHLY and CDR2 FYNNEI. The CDR3 DNA follows: TGTGCCAGCAGAGTGACAGGGCTGGGCGAGCAGTACCTC. Its translation is CASRVTGLGEQYL.

The chain has TRBV5-1 and TRBJ2-1; D is possibly TRBD2 (5 bases). CDR3 length: 14 amino acids. V was trimmed by 3 bases and J by 0 bases, leaving 7 bases between them. The germline CDR1 and CDR2 sequences are SGHRS and YFSETQ. The CDR3 here is CASSSGNSYNEQFF. CDR3 in DNA: TGCGCCAGCAGCTCCGGGAACTCCTACAATGAGCAGTTCTTC.

The V call is TRBV29-1, the J call TRBJ2-7; 10 bases map to TRBD2. The CDR3 runs to 13 residues. Looked up from germline, CDR1 is SQVTM and CDR2 is ANQGSEA. Trimming at V came to 6 bases and at J to 7 bases, leaving 9 bases not matched to a gene. In DNA, the CDR3 is TGCAGCGTAGGAAGTGGACTAGCGGCTGAGCAGTACTTC. This translates into CSVGSGLAAEQYF.

This chain connects TRBV9 to TRBJ2-2, with D possibly called TRBD1 or TRBD2 (7 bases each). Trimming pared 4 bases from V and 2 bases from J, leaving 12 bases between. The germline gives CDR1 SGDLS, CDR2 YYNGEE. The CDR3 runs 15 residues. DNA of the CDR3: TGTGCCAGCAGCCAGGGGGGGCTAAACACCGGGGAGCTGTTTTTT. Its translation: CASSQGGLNTGELFF.

The chain links TRBV6-2 or TRBV6-3 to TRBJ2-1; no clear D gene. The CDR3 loop spans 14 amino acids. Germline V CDR1 and CDR2: MNHEY, SVGEGT. The V gene lost 4 bases and the J gene lost 4 bases, with 11 bases spanning the gap. Written as DNA, the CDR3 is TGTGCCAGCAGTTCCCCCAGACTTTACAATGAGCAGTTCTTC. Translation: CASSSPRLYNEQFF.

The chain couples TRBV7-9 to TRBJ2-2; TRBD2 might be the D (6 bases). The germline gives CDR1 SEHNR, CDR2 FQNEAQ (reference sequence). V was trimmed by 5 bases and J by 1 base, leaving 11 bases between them. This CDR3 is 15 amino acids long. The CDR3 region is CASSRSGLNTGELFF. The CDR3 DNA sequence: TGTGCCAGCAGCCGTAGCGGATTGAACACCGGGGAGCTGTTTTTT.

The chain carries TRBV2 and TRBJ1-5, with TRBD1 matching 9 bases. Germline V gives CDR1 SNHLY, CDR2 FYNNEI. V shed 4 bases and J 6 bases; nucleotides not matched to a gene: 4. The CDR3 is 14 residues long. CDR3 nucleotides: TGTGCCAGCAGTGCTGACAGGGGGACTCAGCCCCAGCATTTT. Its translation is CASSADRGTQPQHF.

This clonotype came up many times. The J gene is TRBJ1-5, the V gene TRBV6-1, with D perhaps TRBD1 (5 bases). CDR3 size: 15 residues. Between the trimmed V and J ends, which lost 10 bases and 4 bases, there was a span of 20 bases. Germline loops: CDR1 MNHNS, CDR2 SASEGT. The CDR3 nucleotides are TGTGCCACCCTCGGGCGGGGCACTCAGAATCAGCCCCAGCATTTT. Residues: CATLGRGTQNQPQHF.